This TCR beta chain was identified during a study of T cell repertoires in aging, cancer and after chemotherapy. Concerning this clonotype: No antigen is known for it.

Germline V CDR1 and CDR2: SGHDT, YYEEEE. V dropped 5 bases and J dropped 0 bases, with 13 bases sitting between them. The CDR3 covers 15 residues. Amplification of TCR beta used genomic DNA extracted from peripheral blood. A mixed TRB-A/B primer pool amplified rearranged TRB by multiplex touch-down PCR. Using its own MiXCR run on the multiplex PCR reads, TCRdb lists one record per CDR3 protein. The profile covers around 10,000 distinct CDR3 sequences, with 38% appearing a single time and just under 8.5% taken by the ten largest. Study-wide points: Untreated cancer patients had significantly lower blood TCR diversity than age-matched healthy donors.

This sequence originates from a human donor in good health. Sample: blood. The chain carries TRBV5-6 and TRBJ2-3; no clear D gene. CDR3: CASSPTPGSTDTQYF. The DNA of the CDR3 is TGTGCCAGCAGTCCCACCCCCGGCAGCACAGATACGCAGTATTTT.